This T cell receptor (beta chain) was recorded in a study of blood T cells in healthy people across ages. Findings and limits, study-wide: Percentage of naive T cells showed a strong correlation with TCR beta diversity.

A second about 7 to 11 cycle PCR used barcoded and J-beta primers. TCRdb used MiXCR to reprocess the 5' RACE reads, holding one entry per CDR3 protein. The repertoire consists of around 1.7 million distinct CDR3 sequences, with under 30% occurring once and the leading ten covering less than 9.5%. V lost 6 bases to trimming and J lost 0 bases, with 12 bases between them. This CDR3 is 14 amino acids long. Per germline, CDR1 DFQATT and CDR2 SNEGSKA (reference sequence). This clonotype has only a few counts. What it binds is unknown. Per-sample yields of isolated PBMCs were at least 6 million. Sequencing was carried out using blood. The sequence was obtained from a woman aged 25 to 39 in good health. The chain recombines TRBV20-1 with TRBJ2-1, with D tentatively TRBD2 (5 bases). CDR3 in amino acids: CSAEGRSSYNEQFF. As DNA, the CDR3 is TGCAGTGCCGAGGGCCGCAGCTCCTACAATGAGCAGTTCTTC.